A single sample gave rise to the 19 T cell receptor beta chains below, sequenced in a study of T cell changes during pregnancy in multiple sclerosis. Clones were sequenced by immunoSEQ multiplex PCR, and TCRdb holds only the in-frame ones, with some missing. This sample has some 63,000 clones; 90% to 95% occur once, and the top ten carry roughly 0.85%. Sequenced here: peripheral blood, sampled before pregnancy. These receptors all stem from a female donor with multiple sclerosis, enrolled in a pregnancy study.

The CDR3 loop is CATQIRLAGGPEQFF. For the CDR3, the DNA is TGTGCCACACAGATACGACTAGCGGGGGGTCCTGAGCAGTTCTTC. J is TRBJ2-1 and V is TRBV25-1; 13 positions match TRBD2. The CDR3 extends over 15 amino acids. V shed 10 bases, J shed 9 bases, and the junction held 12 bases outside the gene matches. Germline V CDR1 and CDR2: MGHDK, SYGVNS.

V is TRBV6-5 and J is TRBJ2-2; D possibly corresponds to TRBD1 (5 bases). The CDR3 has 12 amino acids. V gave up 6 bases and J gave up 5 bases, with 7 bases separating them. Germline lookup yields CDR1 MNHEY and CDR2 SVGAGI. DNA of the CDR3: TGTGCCAGCAGGTCAGGGACCGGGGAGCTGTTTTTT. Protein product: CASRSGTGELFF.

The V call is TRBV5-4, the J call TRBJ1-4, with 8 bases fitting TRBD1. The CDR3 spans 15 residues. Trimming cost V 4 bases and J 6 bases; bases outside gene matches: 8. The V gene's germline CDR1 is SGHNT and CDR2 YYREEE (reference sequence). CDR3 bases: TGTGCCAGCAGCCTGGGCAGGGGGCGAGATGAAAAACTGTTTTTT. This translates into CASSLGRGRDEKLFF.

The rearrangement joins TRBV5-4 to TRBJ2-7; a weak D match, TRBD2 (6 bases). Deletions cut 4 bases from V and 2 bases from J, with 19 bases between. Per the germline V gene, CDR1 is SGHNT and CDR2 is YYREEE (reference sequence). The CDR3 runs to 16 residues. CDR3 residues: CASSPYGGALPYEQYF. CDR3 sequence (DNA): TGTGCCAGCAGCCCGTACGGGGGAGCGCTTCCCTACGAGCAGTACTTC.

For this clone: The junction and the germline gene differ at one end; a read error may be behind it. V and J are TRBV7-3 and TRBJ1-1; possibly TRBD1 for D (6 bases). Germline-derived CDR1 and CDR2 are SGHTA and FQGTGA. This CDR3 is 14 amino acids long. The DNA of the CDR3 is TGTGCCAGCAGCTTAGATGGGAAGGGACACTTTTCCATCTTT. It specifies CASSLDGKGHFSIF.

V usage is TRBV5-1 and J usage is TRBJ2-2, with 8 bases matching TRBD1. Germline V gene sequence: CDR1 SGHRS, CDR2 YFSETQ. This CDR3 comprises 16 residues. J lost 6 bases, V lost 0 bases, and 7 bases had no gene match. CDR3 DNA sequence: TGCGCCAGCAGCTTGGGAGTGACAGGGGTTTCCGGGGAGCTGTTTTTT. Translating it yields CASSLGVTGVSGELFF.

This chain connects TRBV6-5 to TRBJ2-7; 7 bases agree with TRBD2. The V gene end was trimmed by 6 bases and the J gene end by 7 bases; junction bases not matched to a gene: 9. Germline CDR1 reads MNHEY; CDR2 reads SVGAGI. This CDR3 spans 13 amino acids. The chain's CDR3 is CASSRQRTREQYF. In DNA, the CDR3 is TGTGCCAGCAGCCGACAGAGGACTAGGGAGCAGTACTTC.

The rearrangement joins TRBV4-3 to TRBJ2-1, with TRBD2 as a possible D gene (6 bases). The CDR3 sequence is 15 residues long. V lost 0 bases and J lost 8, with 14 bases in between. CDR1 and CDR2 (germline): LGHNA, YSLEER. This chain's CDR3 is CASSQEDGRGDEQFF. In DNA form, the CDR3 reads TGCGCCAGCAGCCAAGAAGACGGGCGGGGCGATGAGCAGTTCTTC.

This clone has just one count. This chain links TRBV10-3 with TRBJ1-5; D is uncertain. The CDR3 length is 13 residues. Per the germline V gene, CDR1 is ENHRY and CDR2 is SYGVKD. Trimming left V 8 bases short and J 1 base short, with 9 bases between. The CDR3 DNA is TGTGCCATCGCCCGGGGAAGCAATCAGCCCCAGCATTTT. It encodes CAIARGSNQPQHF.

The chain is built from TRBV7-2 and TRBJ2-7, with 9 positions matching TRBD1. V lost 5 bases to trimming and J lost 3 bases; unmatched junction nucleotides: 8. The CDR3 consists of 15 residues. The V gene's germline CDR1 is SGHTA and CDR2 FQGNSA. The CDR3 nucleotides are TGTGCCAGCAGCGTGGACAGGGGCTCCTACTACGAGCAGTACTTC. Translating it yields CASSVDRGSYYEQYF.

The V gene is TRBV7-8, the J gene TRBJ1-1; D remains unclear. V gave up 1 base and J gave up 4 bases, with 13 bases separating them. CDR3 length: 15 amino acids. The germline V gene encodes CDR1 SGHVS and CDR2 FQNEAQ. CDR3: CASSLDAGEGTEAFF. The CDR3 DNA is TGTGCCAGCAGCTTAGATGCGGGCGAGGGCACTGAAGCTTTCTTT.

The rearrangement uses TRBV7-9 and TRBJ1-2, with D unresolved. Germline CDR1 and CDR2: SEHNR and FQNEAQ (reference sequence). The V gene lost 5 bases and the J gene lost 8 bases, with 12 bases spanning the gap. This CDR3 is built from 12 residues. CDR3 residues: CASSIRPGGYTF. CDR3 nucleotides: TGTGCCAGCAGCATCCGACCGGGGGGCTACACCTTC. Full variable domain (outside the CDR3, taken from reference TRBV7-9 and TRBJ1-2): DTGVSQNPRHKITKRGQNVTFRCDPISEHNRLYWYRQTLGQGPEFLTYFQNEAQLEKSRLLSDRFSAERPKGSFSTLEIQRTEQGDSAMYLCASSIRPGGYTFGSGTRLTVV.

This chain links TRBV6-5 with TRBJ2-5; maybe TRBD2 (5 bases). Germline loops: CDR1 MNHEY, CDR2 SVGAGI. This CDR3 region has 12 residues. V was shortened by 5 bases and J by 3 bases, with 7 bases between the two germline ends. This CDR3 reads CASSGLEETQYF. As DNA, the CDR3 is TGTGCCAGCAGTGGACTTGAAGAGACCCAGTACTTC.

The J gene is TRBJ1-5, the V gene TRBV28; TRBD1 might be the D (6 bases). The CDR3 runs to 17 residues. Per germline, CDR1 MDHEN and CDR2 SYDVKM. Trimming cost V 8 bases and J 4 bases, with 24 bases left between them. CDR3 region: CASFHSGTFGDNQPQHF. In DNA form, the CDR3 reads TGTGCCAGCTTCCATTCCGGGACATTCGGGGATAATCAGCCCCAGCATTTT. Together with reference TRBV28 and TRBJ1-5, the CDR3 gives the full variable domain: DVKVTQSSRYLVKRTGEKVFLECVQDMDHENMFWYRQDPGLGLRLIYFSYDVKMKEKGDIPEGYSVSREKKERFSLILESASTNQTSMYLCASFHSGTFGDNQPQHFGDGTRLSIL.

CDR3 nucleotide sequence: TGTGCCAGCAGTTCAAAACAGGCCTACGAGCAGTACTTC. Its translation: CASSSKQAYEQYF. V usage is TRBV5-4 and J usage is TRBJ2-7; possibly TRBD1 for D (5 bases). Germline-derived CDR1 and CDR2 are SGHNT and YYREEE (reference sequence). This CDR3 has 13 residues. Trimming took 5 bases from V and 2 from J, leaving 11 bases between them. The variable domain in full, completed from reference TRBV5-4 and TRBJ2-7, reads ETGVTQSPTHLIKTRGQQVTLRCSSQSGHNTVSWYQQALGQGPQFIFQYYREEENGRGNFPPRFSGLQFPNYSSELNVNALELDDSALYLCASSSKQAYEQYFGPGTRLTVT.

J is TRBJ2-3 and V is TRBV7-3; 7 nucleotides line up with TRBD1. With V trimmed by 6 bases and J by 2 bases, 8 bases remained unmatched. The CDR3 spans 15 residues. Looked up from germline, CDR1 is SGHTA and CDR2 is FQGTGA. CDR3 residues: CASSLSRGNTDTQYF. CDR3 in DNA: TGTGCCAGCAGTTTATCCAGGGGGAACACAGATACGCAGTATTTT.

This chain connects TRBV2 to TRBJ2-3; D might be TRBD1 (6 bases). V was clipped by 8 bases and J by 2 bases, with 11 bases between them. The CDR3 runs to 13 residues. CDR1 and CDR2 (germline): SNHLY, FYNNEI. CDR3 sequence: CASLRTVTDTQYF. Written as DNA, the CDR3 is TGTGCCAGCCTCAGGACAGTCACAGATACGCAGTATTTT. Together with reference TRBV2 and TRBJ2-3, the CDR3 gives the full variable domain: EPEVTQTPSHQVTQMGQEVILRCVPISNHLYFYWYRQILGQKVEFLVSFYNNEISEKSEIFDDQFSVERPDGSNFTLKIRSTKLEDSAMYFCASLRTVTDTQYFGPGTRLTVL.

This clone was detected only a few times. This chain uses TRBV11-3 with TRBJ2-7; a possible D gene is TRBD2 (6 bases). V was cut by 1 base and J by 5 bases, with 9 bases left in between. The CDR3 is 13 residues long. Germline V gene sequence: CDR1 SGHNT, CDR2 YENEEA. The CDR3 sequence: CASSLAWGDEQYF. In DNA form, the CDR3 reads TGTGCCAGCAGCTTAGCGTGGGGGGACGAGCAGTACTTC. The whole variable domain, remainder taken from reference TRBV11-3 and TRBJ2-7, is EAGVVQSPRYKIIEKKQPVAFWCNPISGHNTLYWYLQNLGQGPELLIRYENEEAVDDSQLPKDRFSAERLKGVDSTLKIQPAELGDSAVYLCASSLAWGDEQYFGPGTRLTVT.

The chain uses TRBV7-3 and TRBJ2-7, with D possibly being TRBD2 (7 bases). From germline, CDR1 is SGHTA and CDR2 FQGTGA. V lost 1 base and J 3 bases, leaving 13 bases between the germline ends. The CDR3 is 15 amino acids. In nucleotides, the CDR3 is TGTGCCAGCAGCTTAATAGGGGGGGTCGACTACGAGCAGTACTTC. Protein sequence: CASSLIGGVDYEQYF.